This T cell receptor (beta chain) was found in a study of T cell responses to AZD1222 COVID-19 vaccine (dated by TCRdb to about 2021). As for the study more broadly: TCR sequencing was performed for 230 to 250 trial participants, of whom 200 to 220 were given two doses of AZD1222 and around 26 were given two doses of MenACWY control vaccine. Trial participants were enrolled by age into 18-55, 56-69 and 70-plus year subgroups, with about 150, 28 and 57 TCR-sequenced participants respectively. Overall results and qualifications from the work: In the small 56-69-year group, the increase in depth fell short of significance, most likely because of low power. Participants were mostly white British, with more females than males. The authors suggested clonal diversity may have been underestimated. Epitopes outside the regions mutated in the B.1.351 and B.1.1.7 variants were reportedly recognized by nearly half of the unique spike-specific TCRs. CD4 TCRs associated with the vaccine covered the entire spike protein, and the dominant responses were in regions 160-218 and 743-854. Only 5 to 7 AZD1222 recipients were SARS-CoV-2 seropositive at baseline, limiting conclusions about previously exposed vaccinees. Because no day 14 peak-response samples were available, the repertoires could be characterized only after the peak T cell response. A significant rise in spike-specific TCR breadth and depth was observed after two AZD1222 doses relative to day 0 and relative to MenACWY recipients.

The CDR3 regions of human TCRbeta chains were analyzed by immunosequencing. The published analysis was carried out like this. TCRs in the repertoires were matched against a reference library of SARS-CoV-2-specific TCRs that had been generated with the MIRA antigen-specificity platform. Breadth was defined as the fraction of unique TCRs that were SARS-CoV-2-associated. Depth was defined as the fraction of total T cells that were SARS-CoV-2-associated. Using the MIRA data, each spike-specific TCR was assigned both to the spike region to which the TCR was reactive and to a CD4 or CD8 class. Log10-transformed breadth and depth values were compared by one-way ANOVA with Sidak's multiple comparisons tests. This is the immuneACCESS table as TCRdb keeps it, with only in-frame sequences that have V and J called. A part of the clones is gone; compared with another copy, unresolved V genes explain less than half, and the rest is unexplained. The D gene and trimming were derived from the DNA, and the V and J assignments and clone size from that table. The sample table holds approximately 150,000 clones, of which about 93% were seen once. Under 4.5% of the sample belongs to the ten largest clones.

Comments on this clone: Its cognate antigen has yet to be identified. Base qualities were left out, and no much larger clone turns up one base away.

V lost 3 bases and J lost 3 bases; the stretch between them is 12 bases long. The germline V gene yields SGHRS for CDR1 and YFSETQ for CDR2. Counted from cysteine to phenylalanine, this CDR3 has 15 amino acids. This entry keeps only the CDR3 DNA: 45 bases, framed from base 1. Explained via the paper, the time point label denotes: about 28 days (+/-7) after the second vaccine dose. Because spike-specific TCR depth and breadth did not differ between the two schedules, AZD1222 recipients who got a second dose at roughly 4 weeks were pooled with those who got a second dose at roughly 12 weeks. Vaccinee samples were obtained from the UK trials COV001 and COV002, which included a single-blind randomized controlled phase 2/3 trial of AZD1222 (ChAdOx1 nCoV-19) in healthy adults. For TCRbeta chain sequencing, PBMC samples from trial participants were taken at day 0 and at day 28 after the second dose.

The chain is assembled from TRBV5-1 and TRBJ1-4; the D segment cannot be called with confidence. Sequences were derived from peripheral blood, sampled 28 days after the second AZD1222 dose. The TCR sequence derives from an adult who received the AZD1222 COVID-19 vaccine. The nucleotide sequence is TGCGCCAGCAGCTCAGGCCCGAGGCCTAATGAAAAACTGTTTTTT. This sequence encodes CASSSGPRPNEKLFF.